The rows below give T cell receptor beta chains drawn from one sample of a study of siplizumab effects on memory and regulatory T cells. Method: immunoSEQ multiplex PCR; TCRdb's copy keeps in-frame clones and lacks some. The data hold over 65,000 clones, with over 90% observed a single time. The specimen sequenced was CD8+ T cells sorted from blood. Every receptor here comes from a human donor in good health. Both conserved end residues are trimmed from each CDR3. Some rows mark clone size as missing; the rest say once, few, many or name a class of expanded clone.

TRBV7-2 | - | ASSLRGGERNEQF
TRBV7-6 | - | ASSLADRPPTDTQY
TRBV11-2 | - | ASSSTGGELSYEQY
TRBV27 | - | ASSWQGASGELF
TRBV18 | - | ASSPGQPQSHEQY
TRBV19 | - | ASSIYGASNQPQH
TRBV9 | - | ASSVEGLTKGTQY
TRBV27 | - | ASSSPGQGAPEQY
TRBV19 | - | ASSIDLSGYRGKNIQY
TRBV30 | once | AWSLLGRGTEAF
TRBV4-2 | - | ASSRQVEGANYGYT
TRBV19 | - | ASDRGLTEAF
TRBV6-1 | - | ASSEFVGQIQETQY
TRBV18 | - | ASSPPAKNIQY
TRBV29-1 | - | SVVDRDYEQY
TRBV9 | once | ASSVGQGYGSNTEAF
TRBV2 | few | ASSPQGGNQPQH
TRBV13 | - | ASSLDRGYEQY
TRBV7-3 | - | ASSLVPGGTEAF
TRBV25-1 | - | ASSDDHRNTEAF
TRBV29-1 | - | SVAGGMRYNEQF
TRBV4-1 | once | ASSLSGTGVVGEQY
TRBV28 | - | ASSLQREGRNIQY
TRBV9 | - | ASSPSGRRDNEQF
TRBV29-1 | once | SVEPGNTEAF
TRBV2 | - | AREEGSYGYT
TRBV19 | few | ASRWGTEAF
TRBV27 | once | ASSSTGYEQY
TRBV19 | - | ASILKGLAGVAPNYEQY
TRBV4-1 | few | ASSQESAGVPDTQY
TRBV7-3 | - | ASSLISGDEQY
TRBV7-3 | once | ASSLEVAGDYEQF
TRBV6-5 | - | ASSYSGKNTEAF
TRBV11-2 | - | ASSALTGLAGLNEQF
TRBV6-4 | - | ASSDSPGRGYT
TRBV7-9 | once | ASSLVEETQY
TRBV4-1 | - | ASSQDQRDTQY
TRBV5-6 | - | ASSSGTSGLYEQY
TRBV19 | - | ATKVNTEAF
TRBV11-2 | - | ASSFAQGLVNYEQY
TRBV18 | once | ASSPPERPSYEQY
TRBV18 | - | ASSPVGTGGDIQY
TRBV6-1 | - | ASSDGQGVTDTQY
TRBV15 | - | ATSRDRASGDNEQF
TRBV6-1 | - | ASSDETGGAGFSYNEQF
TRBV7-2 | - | ASSLRPRGDSPLH
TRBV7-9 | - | ASSRGDRGYT
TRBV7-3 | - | ASSLGTGSSYEQY
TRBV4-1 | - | ASSQGPSGRWDEQF
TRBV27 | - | ASSLGVGTEAF
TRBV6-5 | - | ASSYSASPTDTQY
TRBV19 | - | ASVRVLAYEQY
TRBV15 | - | ATSRDFGDSGVLYNEQF
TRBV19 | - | ASTQDAYNEQF
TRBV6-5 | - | ASSYFGQGEDTQY
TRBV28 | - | ASTAPPLAGVLETQY
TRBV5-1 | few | ASSPTDRRHEQY